This T cell receptor (beta chain) was obtained from a study of identical twins. The study's findings and limits: Weaker excess sharing between twins was seen in beta out-of-frame sequences. It was cross-sectional statistical analysis, not following the same donors, that the conclusions relied on. Within cord blood, abundant beta clonotypes carried fewer insertions, but memory repertoires showed no such trend.

Template switching supplied a universal primer site; unique molecular identifiers were carried on the cDNA. TCRdb re-called the 5' RACE reads through MiXCR, storing one row per CDR3 protein. The sample carries a few hundred thousand distinct CDR3 sequences, less than 20% recorded once. The germline V gene has CDR1 MGHRA and CDR2 YSYEKL. This CDR3 region has 16 residues. V lost 0 bases to trimming and J lost 1 base, with 12 bases between them. In this sample, this clonotype turned up a few times. Its antigen is as yet unknown. This TCR was sampled from a man aged 50-60 years in good health. The chain links TRBV4-1 to TRBJ1-2; D ambiguous. Source material: naive T cells sorted from blood. The DNA of the CDR3 is TGCGCCAGCAGCCAAGATCCCGGGCGATTTAACTATGGCTACACCTTC. This sequence encodes CASSQDPGRFNYGYTF.